This TCR beta chain was profiled in a study of T cell responses to AZD1222 COVID-19 vaccine. J was trimmed by 6 bases and V by 2 bases; bases with no gene match: 6. Per the germline V gene, CDR1 is LNHNV and CDR2 is YYDKDF (reference sequence). The CDR3 length is 14 residues. Sequenced by immunoSEQ multiplex PCR; TCRdb stores in-frame clones only, minus some. The data show around 160,000 clones, 90% to 95% seen once. This clonotype was sampled from an adult in good health. Sequencing was performed on peripheral blood, taken on day 0 of MenACWY control vaccination. V gene TRBV15 combines with J gene TRBJ2-7, with 8 bases identical to TRBD2. The CDR3 region is CATSRTITSGEQYF. The CDR3 nucleotides read TGTGCCACCAGCAGAACCATTACTAGCGGCGAGCAGTACTTC.